This is a list of T cell receptor beta chains from one sample in a study of blood T cell repertoires in COVID-19. Libraries were prepared by immunoSEQ multiplex PCR; TCRdb keeps only in-frame clonotypes and omits some of them. The sample carries over 200,000 clones, roughly nine tenths recorded once. The sequencing input was peripheral blood. These receptors were obtained from a woman between 18 and 30 years old who had recovered from COVID-19. The CDR3 runs from the conserved cysteine through the conserved F or W. D genes are given only for firm matches. Size values are once, few and many counts, or a class for expanded clones, and some rows have none.

TRBD1 TRBJ2-1 TRBV7-3 - CASSQAYRDRGSNEQFF TGTGCCAGCAGCCAAGCCTACCGGGACAGGGGGTCCAATGAGCAGTTCTTC
- TRBJ1-6 TRBV7-6 few CASSLAHRANSPLHF TGTGCCAGCAGCTTAGCGCACAGGGCCAATTCACCCCTCCACTTT
- TRBJ2-7 TRBV6-2/TRBV6-3 - CASSFLSYEQYF TGTGCCAGCAGTTTCCTATCCTACGAGCAGTACTTC
- TRBJ2-1 TRBV4-1 - CASSQDSSARYNEQFF TGCGCCAGCAGCCAAGATAGCTCGGCCAGATACAATGAGCAGTTCTTC
- TRBJ1-1 TRBV19 - CASSDDGRNTEAFF TGTGCCAGTAGTGATGACGGGAGAAACACTGAAGCTTTCTTT
- TRBJ2-7 TRBV9 - CASSLGTGSYEQYF TGTGCCAGCAGCCTAGGGACGGGGAGCTACGAGCAGTACTTC
- TRBJ1-4 TRBV29-1 - CSVESPTNEKLFF TGCAGCGTTGAGTCTCCAACTAATGAAAAACTGTTTTTT
TRBD1 TRBJ1-5 TRBV28 - CASSFTGQLSNQPQHF TGTGCCAGCAGTTTTACGGGACAGCTAAGCAATCAGCCCCAGCATTTT
- TRBJ2-2 TRBV5-6 - CASSLAGVTTGELFF TGTGCCAGCAGCTTGGCCGGGGTAACCACCGGGGAGCTGTTTTTT
- TRBJ2-7 TRBV19 - CASSSERTVSYEQYF TGTGCCAGTAGTTCTGAGAGGACAGTTTCCTACGAGCAGTACTTC
TRBD2 TRBJ2-3 TRBV6-5 few CASRSGAGDTQYF TGTGCCAGCAGAAGCGGAGCGGGGGATACGCAGTATTTT
- TRBJ1-5 TRBV19 - CASSIRPEGGNQPQHF TGTGCCAGTAGTATAAGGCCCGAAGGAGGCAATCAGCCCCAGCATTTT
- TRBJ1-1 TRBV18 - CASSPPSRGGIEAFF TGTGCCAGCTCACCGCCGAGCCGGGGTGGGATTGAAGCTTTCTTT
TRBD2 TRBJ2-3 TRBV11-2 - CASSLGAGGPEDTQYF TGTGCCAGCAGCTTAGGAGCGGGAGGGCCGGAAGATACGCAGTATTTT
- TRBJ1-1 TRBV18 - CASSPVDTEAFF TGTGCCAGCTCACCAGTCGACACTGAAGCTTTCTTT
TRBD1 TRBJ1-1 TRBV7-9 - CASSFVRTGNTEAFF TGTGCCAGCAGCTTCGTGAGGACAGGGAACACTGAAGCTTTCTTT
- TRBJ1-4 TRBV6-2/TRBV6-3 - CASSYSPSLWREKLFF TGTGCCAGCAGTTACTCCCCGAGCCTCTGGAGGGAAAAACTGTTTTTT
TRBD1 TRBJ2-5 TRBV25-1 - CASSAGQGYQETQYF TGTGCCAGCAGTGCGGGACAGGGGTACCAAGAGACCCAGTACTTC
- TRBJ2-7 TRBV6-2/TRBV6-3 - CASSYSASLPYEQYF TGTGCCAGCAGTTACTCTGCGTCACTTCCTTACGAGCAGTACTTC
- TRBJ2-5 TRBV13 - CASSLYGQKETQYF TGTGCCAGCAGCTTATATGGACAGAAAGAGACCCAGTACTTC
TRBD2 TRBJ2-7 TRBV9 - CASSVAPSGEYEQYF TGTGCCAGCAGCGTAGCCCCTAGCGGAGAATACGAGCAGTACTTC
- TRBJ1-2 TRBV6-5 - CASSYFPGAGGYTF TGTGCCAGCAGTTACTTTCCAGGGGCCGGTGGCTACACCTTC
- TRBJ1-1 TRBV25-1 - CASILGTSEAFF TGTGCCAGCATCCTCGGGACTTCTGAAGCTTTCTTT
TRBD1 TRBJ2-7 TRBV4-3 - CASSQEKGGGYEQYF TGCGCCAGCAGCCAAGAGAAAGGGGGCGGGTACGAGCAGTACTTC
- TRBJ1-6 TRBV5-1 - CASSLPGQPNSPLHF TGCGCCAGCAGCTTGCCAGGACAGCCTAATTCACCCCTCCACTTT